This TCR beta chain was identified during a study of cytomegalovirus exposure and HLA in healthy donors (dated by TCRdb to the late 2010s). Broadly, across the study: In an earlier analysis of roughly 590 of the donors, less than 350 Gb of sequence data and 120 million or so unique TCR beta sequences from about 179 million T cells were reported. An earlier analysis of fewer than 700 of the donors applied high-throughput TCR beta sequencing to assess whether each TCR beta V gene segment acted as functional or pseudogenic. Among some 400 genotyped donors of the cohort, an average of around 220,000 unique TCR beta nucleotide sequences was sequenced per donor, of which roughly 17% were non-productive. Rather than drawing on any new phenotypic data, the later analysis identified candidate immune exposures from TCR beta sequences and the way those sequences occurred across donors. Class I and class II HLA loci were covered by the typing at four-digit resolution. Typing coverage differed by locus: A, B, C, DRB1 and DQB1 were typed in about 620-640 donors, DQA1 in around 500, DPA1 in some 600, and DPB1 in just under 490. About 320 gigabases of sequencing data and 78 million or so unique TCR sequences were included in an early release covering several hundred HLA-typed donors. Four to six DR-DQ haplotypes were handled as single units for association and clustering, since linkage in the cohort was strong. To predict cytomegalovirus infection status, the study brought together high-throughput TCR immunosequencing, statistical association of individual TCRs with disease status, and machine learning. In a later analysis, previously published TCR beta repertoires from about 640 donors were re-analyzed and high-resolution HLA genotyping was added so that TCR occurrence patterns could be studied. The study was designed to test whether signatures of past pathogen exposure could be identified by cataloging public T cell receptors. Every discovery cohort repertoire had been produced on one sequencing platform. Donor age, sex, ethnicity and CMV serostatus were compiled together with the repertoire data. In a later genetic analysis, genome-wide SNP genotypes for about 55% of the 666 donors were used, and that subset was treated as a discovery cohort. Along with the approximately 700-subject first cohort, a separate validation cohort of roughly 110 different subjects was used. Of the roughly 400 genotyped donors, approximately 83% fell in the genetic ancestry cluster associated with self-reported Caucasian donors. The study used immunosequencing to profile the T cell repertoires of more than 650 subjects and linked those repertoires to cytomegalovirus serostatus. Overall results and qualifications from the work: According to a later genetic analysis, donors in an Asian-associated ancestry cluster had fewer N-insertions in productive TCRs than the approximately 630-donor mean. The 87-base-pair reads could not distinguish some IMGT-functional V segments, including TRBV6-2 and TRBV6-3, so those segments were excluded. Most TCR sequences were observed very rarely across donors, whereas some public TCRs were present in many individuals. The classifier was reported to diagnose cytomegalovirus status with high specificity and sensitivity in both the original cohort and the validation cohort. A total of 150 to 200 TCR beta chains were listed by the study as associated with cytomegalovirus. An association between a missense DCLRE1C variant and V-gene and J-gene trimming of TCR beta chains was found in a later genetic analysis and replicated in an independent cohort. A later analysis found that HLA-associated TCR beta chains were more clonally expanded and had lower generation probabilities than equally common non-associated chains. The sequencing pipeline was judged likely to have produced a cluster of highly shared sequence variants as a technical artifact. Three of the identified cytomegalovirus-associated TCR beta chains were confirmed in vitro to be specific for cytomegalovirus antigens. It was suggested by the authors that the approach could potentially be generalized to other disease states and immunological phenotypes. Seventeen rarely observed V segments, including chromosome 9 orphons, were excluded from the earlier analysis of a few hundred of the donors because counts were too low. In a later analysis, most CMV-associated TCR beta chains were found to appear HLA-restricted, with HLA associations seemingly driven largely by CMV exposure. Immune exposure information for the cohort was limited to CMV serostatus. According to a later analysis, TCR association rates differed among HLA loci, with DRB1 alleles showing the most associated TCRs and HLA-C alleles showing the fewest. In a later analysis, 15,000 to 20,000 TCR beta sequences were associated with specific HLA alleles at a false discovery rate of 0.05. Linkage disequilibrium might explain the correlated functional status among segregating V segments, but an unknown experimental factor could not be excluded. In an earlier analysis of 587 of the donors, most TCR beta V segments appeared in productive rearrangements about 87% or about 30% of the time, broadly matching IMGT annotations. Several of the top co-occurrence clusters appeared to be linked to parvovirus B19, influenza, CMV and Epstein-Barr virus, according to a later analysis. Sequencing depth was assumed to be roughly uniform across donors in the presence/absence analyses, though that assumption may not hold. When HLA alleles, especially DR and DQ, strongly co-occurred, TCR associations were difficult to assign to individual alleles. A further reported finding was that TCR beta sequences accurately predicted the HLA-A and HLA-B alleles for most subjects in the first cohort. Only TCR beta chains were sequenced in this cohort, and the absence of alpha or paired-chain data limited detectable features. Because some donors lacked HLA typing at each locus, the association tests relied only on the typed subset.

Trimmed from V: 2 bases; trimmed from J: 2 bases; junction bases lacking a gene match: 5. The CDR3 measures 15 amino acids from cysteine to phenylalanine. Here the CDR3 DNA is all that survives: 45 bases in frame from base 1. From a lookup of the germline V gene, CDR1 and CDR2 are SGHAT and FQNNGV. The cohort comprised some 700 healthy bone marrow donors. At the time of sampling, every cohort member was nominally healthy, though immune exposures that went unrecorded were likely present. The donor was CMV seronegative and was included in the group of several hundred seronegative cohort members. A peripheral blood sample was provided by each donor, and peripheral blood mononuclear cells were used for TCR beta sequencing. The Qiagen DNeasy Blood Extraction Kit was used to extract genomic DNA from the blood cell samples. The sample holds one count of this clone. The antigen it binds to is not known. Base qualities are missing; no much larger clone stands one base away.

Libraries were made using the immunoSEQ multiplex PCR assay. A mixture of 60 forward primers for TCR Vbeta segments and 13 reverse primers for TCR Jbeta segments was used in the multiplex PCR. A multiplex PCR assay on genomic DNA amplified the CDR3 region of rearranged TCR beta genes. On the Illumina HiSeq System, the amplified TCR beta libraries were sequenced as 87-base-pair reads. The paper's data handling went like this. In a later analysis, some 80 million unique TCR beta chains were counted across the 650 to 700 repertoires, and approximately 9.9 million of these chains were shared by at least two donors. Raw reads were error-corrected and collapsed into unique sequences with a nearest-neighbor algorithm that merged closely related sequences to remove PCR and sequencing errors. V, D and J gene segments were assigned by aligning CDR3 sequences to IMGT reference sequences. For a sequence to be retained, a match of at least six nucleotides to both a V gene segment and a J gene segment was required. Rearrangements were classified as productive when the CDR3 lacked stop codons and remained in frame with V and J, and all other rearrangements were classified as non-productive. CDR3 was defined according to IMGT convention as the region running from the second conserved V-encoded cysteine to the conserved J-encoded phenylalanine. The earlier analysis of about 590 of the donors excluded sequences that lacked an unambiguous match to a single V gene segment. In an earlier analysis of almost 600 of the donors, a V segment was called functional when productive rearrangements were above 56.7%, and segregating when the standard deviation between donors exceeded 5%. To diagnose cytomegalovirus status from the catalog of TCR beta chain sequences, a statistical classification framework was built. In a later analysis, TCR nucleotide sequences were compared against IMGT/GENE-DB human TR gene sequences so that V and J genes could be assigned. A later analysis assigned CDR3 sequences and most-parsimonious VDJ recombination scenarios with the TCRdist pipeline. A later analysis defined each TCR beta chain by its CDR3 amino acid sequence plus V-gene family, and excluded reads lacking a unique V-gene family. In a later analysis, nearly 600 highly shared, low-generation-probability nucleotide sequences were removed to address suspected cross-contamination and a sequencing artifact. In a later analysis, a clonal expansion index for each public chain was calculated from normalized within-repertoire ranks of inferred template counts. A later analysis computed generation probabilities with a VDJ recombination model fitted to out-of-frame rearrangements, and checked the results against IGoR. In a later analysis, TCR-TCR, TCR-HLA and TCR-CMV co-occurrence was scored with hypergeometric tests, and a repertoire-size bias correction was applied to TCR pairs. A later analysis estimated false discovery rates by permuting HLA or CMV assignments 20 times. A later analysis grouped co-occurring TCRs with DBSCAN, adding TCRdist sequence similarity when clustering within HLA-allele-positive subsets. For co-occurrence clustering, repertoires with fewer than 30,000 or more than 120,000 public chains were excluded, along with roughly 5 repertoires with anomalous nucleotide sharing. Held by TCRdb, this immuneACCESS table contains in-frame sequences only and omits some clones. Under half of the omission traces to an unresolved V gene where checked; the cause of the rest is unknown. That table supplies the V and J calls and clone size; D and trimming were determined from the DNA. The sample profile shows 85,000 to 100,000 clones; about 80% of them were found once. The ten largest clones represent less than 9.5% of the sample.

Sequenced material: PBMCs. In this chain, TRBV11-2 is recombined with TRBJ2-7; 8 junctional bases match TRBD1. This clonotype originated in a man aged 25 to 45 in good health and CMV-seronegative. CDR3 loop: CASSLTRTGTYEQYF. DNA sequence: TGTGCCAGCAGCTTAACAAGGACAGGGACCTACGAGCAGTACTTC.